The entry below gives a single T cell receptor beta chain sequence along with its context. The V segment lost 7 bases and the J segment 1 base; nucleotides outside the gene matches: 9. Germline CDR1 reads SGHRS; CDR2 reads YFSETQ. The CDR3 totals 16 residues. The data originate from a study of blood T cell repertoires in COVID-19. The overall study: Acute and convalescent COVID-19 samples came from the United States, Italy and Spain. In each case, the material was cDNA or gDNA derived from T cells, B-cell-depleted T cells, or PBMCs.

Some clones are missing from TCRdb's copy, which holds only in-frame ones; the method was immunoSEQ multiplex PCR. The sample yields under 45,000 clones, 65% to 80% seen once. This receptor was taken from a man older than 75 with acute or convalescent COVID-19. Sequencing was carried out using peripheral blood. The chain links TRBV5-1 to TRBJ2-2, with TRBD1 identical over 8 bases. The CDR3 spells CASSPDGQGNTGELFF. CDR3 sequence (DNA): TGCGCCAGCTCCCCAGACGGACAGGGGAACACCGGGGAGCTGTTTTTT.